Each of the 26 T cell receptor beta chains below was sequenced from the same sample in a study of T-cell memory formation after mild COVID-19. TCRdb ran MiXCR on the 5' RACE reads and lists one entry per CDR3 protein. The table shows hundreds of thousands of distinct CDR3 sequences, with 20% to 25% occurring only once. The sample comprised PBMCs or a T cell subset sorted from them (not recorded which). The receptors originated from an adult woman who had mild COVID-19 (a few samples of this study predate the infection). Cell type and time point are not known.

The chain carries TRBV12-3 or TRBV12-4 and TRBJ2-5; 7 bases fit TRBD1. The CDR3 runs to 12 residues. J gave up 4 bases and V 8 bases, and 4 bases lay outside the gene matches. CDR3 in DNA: TGTGCCAGCGTTAGGGGGCTAGAGACCCAGTACTTC. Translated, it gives CASVRGLETQYF.

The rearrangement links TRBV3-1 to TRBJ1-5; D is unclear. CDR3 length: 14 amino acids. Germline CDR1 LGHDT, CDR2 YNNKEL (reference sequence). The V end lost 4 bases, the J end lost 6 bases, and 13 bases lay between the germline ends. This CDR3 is CASSPQRGIQPQHF. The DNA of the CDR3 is TGTGCCAGCAGCCCCCAGAGAGGGATTCAGCCCCAGCATTTT.

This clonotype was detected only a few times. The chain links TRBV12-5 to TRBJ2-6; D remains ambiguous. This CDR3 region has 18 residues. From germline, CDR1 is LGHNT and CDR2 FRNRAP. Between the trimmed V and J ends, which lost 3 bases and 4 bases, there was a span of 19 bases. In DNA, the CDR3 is TGTGCTAGTGGTTTTTGGGTTCTAGGTTTGCGAGGGGCCAACGTCCTGACTTTC. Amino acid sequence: CASGFWVLGLRGANVLTF.

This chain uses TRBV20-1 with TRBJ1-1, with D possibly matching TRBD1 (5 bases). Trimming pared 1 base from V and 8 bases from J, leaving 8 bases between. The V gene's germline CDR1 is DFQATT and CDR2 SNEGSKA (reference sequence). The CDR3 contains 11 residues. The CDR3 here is CSARGGHEAFF. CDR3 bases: TGCAGTGCTAGAGGGGGCCACGAAGCTTTCTTT.

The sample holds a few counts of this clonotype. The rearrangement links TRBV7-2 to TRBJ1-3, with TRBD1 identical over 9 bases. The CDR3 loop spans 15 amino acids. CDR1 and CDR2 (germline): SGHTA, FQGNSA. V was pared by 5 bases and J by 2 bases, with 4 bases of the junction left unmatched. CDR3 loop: CASSARQGAGNTIYF. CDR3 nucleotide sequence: TGTGCCAGCAGCGCTAGACAGGGGGCTGGAAACACCATATATTTT.

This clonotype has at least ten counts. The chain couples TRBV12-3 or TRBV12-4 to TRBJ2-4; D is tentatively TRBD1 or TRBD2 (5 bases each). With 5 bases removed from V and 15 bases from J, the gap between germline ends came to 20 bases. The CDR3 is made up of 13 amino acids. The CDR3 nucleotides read TGTGCCAGCAGTCCTTACCGGGACGCCGTTCCGTACTTC. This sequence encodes CASSPYRDAVPYF.

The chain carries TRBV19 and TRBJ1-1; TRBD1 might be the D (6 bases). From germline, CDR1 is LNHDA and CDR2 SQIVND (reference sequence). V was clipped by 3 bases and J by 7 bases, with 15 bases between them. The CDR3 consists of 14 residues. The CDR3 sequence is CASSIGGALFEAFF. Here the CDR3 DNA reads TGTGCCAGTAGTATTGGGGGGGCTCTCTTTGAAGCTTTCTTT.

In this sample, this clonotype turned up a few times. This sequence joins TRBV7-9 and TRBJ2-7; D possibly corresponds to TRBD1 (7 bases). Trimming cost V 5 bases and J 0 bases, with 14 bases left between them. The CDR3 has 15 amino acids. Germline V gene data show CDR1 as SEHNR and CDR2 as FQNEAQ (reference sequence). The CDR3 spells CASSPGGPTSYEQYF. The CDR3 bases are TGTGCCAGCAGCCCAGGGGGGCCGACCTCCTACGAGCAGTACTTC.

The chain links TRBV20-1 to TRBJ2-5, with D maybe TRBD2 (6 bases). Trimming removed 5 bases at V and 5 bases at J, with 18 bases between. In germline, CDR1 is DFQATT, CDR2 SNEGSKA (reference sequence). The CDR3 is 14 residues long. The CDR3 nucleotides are TGCAGTGCTTTATTCGGGACGGCGGGGGAGACCCAGTACTTC. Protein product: CSALFGTAGETQYF.

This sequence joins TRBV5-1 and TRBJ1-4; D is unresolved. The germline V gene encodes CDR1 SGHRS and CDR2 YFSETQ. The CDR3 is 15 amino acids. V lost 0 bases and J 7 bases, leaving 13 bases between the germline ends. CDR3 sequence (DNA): TGCGCCAGCAGCTTGGGTACAGTTAGGAGTGAAAAACTGTTTTTT. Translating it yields CASSLGTVRSEKLFF.

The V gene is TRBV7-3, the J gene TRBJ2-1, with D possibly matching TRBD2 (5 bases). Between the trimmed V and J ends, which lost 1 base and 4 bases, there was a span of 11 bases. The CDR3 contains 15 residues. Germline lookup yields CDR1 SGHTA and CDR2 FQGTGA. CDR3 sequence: CASSLMGSDYNEQFF. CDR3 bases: TGTGCCAGCAGCTTAATGGGTAGCGATTACAATGAGCAGTTCTTC.

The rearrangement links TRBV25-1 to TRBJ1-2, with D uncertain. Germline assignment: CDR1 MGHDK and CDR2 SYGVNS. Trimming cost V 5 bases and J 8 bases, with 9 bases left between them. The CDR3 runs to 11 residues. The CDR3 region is CASSSVRGYTF. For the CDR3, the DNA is TGTGCCAGCAGTTCAGTTCGGGGCTACACCTTC.

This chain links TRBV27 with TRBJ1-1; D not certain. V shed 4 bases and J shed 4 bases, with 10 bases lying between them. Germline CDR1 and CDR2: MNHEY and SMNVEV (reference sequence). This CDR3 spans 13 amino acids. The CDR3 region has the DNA TGTGCCAGCAGTTCCCTTCCAGGCACTGAAGCTTTCTTT. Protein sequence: CASSSLPGTEAFF.

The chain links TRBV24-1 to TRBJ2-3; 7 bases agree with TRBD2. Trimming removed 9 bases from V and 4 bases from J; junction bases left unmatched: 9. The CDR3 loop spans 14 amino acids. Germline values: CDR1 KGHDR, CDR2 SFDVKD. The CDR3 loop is CATGWGRDPDTQYF. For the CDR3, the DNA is TGTGCCACCGGTTGGGGGAGGGATCCAGATACGCAGTATTTT.

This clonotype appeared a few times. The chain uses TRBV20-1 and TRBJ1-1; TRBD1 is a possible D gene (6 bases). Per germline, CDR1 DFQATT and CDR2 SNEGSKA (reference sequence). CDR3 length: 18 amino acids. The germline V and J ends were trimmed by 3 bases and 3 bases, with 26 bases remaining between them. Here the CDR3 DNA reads TGCAGTGCTAGGTCAGGGCACGGGGGGCGGAAGTTGGACACTGAAGCTTTCTTT. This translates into CSARSGHGGRKLDTEAFF.

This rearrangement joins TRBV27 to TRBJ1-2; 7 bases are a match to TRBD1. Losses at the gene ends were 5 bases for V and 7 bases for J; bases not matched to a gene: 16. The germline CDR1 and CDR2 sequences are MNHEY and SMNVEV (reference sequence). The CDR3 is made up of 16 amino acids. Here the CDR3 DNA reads TGTGCCAGCAGTCCTTTATTGACAGGGTTACAGGGTGGCTACACCTTC. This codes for CASSPLLTGLQGGYTF.

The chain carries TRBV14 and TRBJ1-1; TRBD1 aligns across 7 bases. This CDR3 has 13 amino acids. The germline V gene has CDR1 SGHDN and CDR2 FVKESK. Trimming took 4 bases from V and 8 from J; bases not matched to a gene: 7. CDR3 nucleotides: TGTGCCAGCAGCCGATTTAACAGGGGCGAAGCTTTCTTT. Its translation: CASSRFNRGEAFF.

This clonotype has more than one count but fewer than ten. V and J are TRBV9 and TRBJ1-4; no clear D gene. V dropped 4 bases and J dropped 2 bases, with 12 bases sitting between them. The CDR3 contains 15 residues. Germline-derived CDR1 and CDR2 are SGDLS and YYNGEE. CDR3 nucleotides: TGTGCCAGCAGCCCGCGGTTGGGGACTAATGAAAAACTGTTTTTT. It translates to CASSPRLGTNEKLFF.

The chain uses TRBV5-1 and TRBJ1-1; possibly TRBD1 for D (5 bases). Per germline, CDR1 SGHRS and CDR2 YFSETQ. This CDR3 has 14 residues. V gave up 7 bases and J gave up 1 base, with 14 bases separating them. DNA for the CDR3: TGCGCCAGCCAATGGGGGGGACCGAACACTGAAGCTTTCTTT. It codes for CASQWGGPNTEAFF. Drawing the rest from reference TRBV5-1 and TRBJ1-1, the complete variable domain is KAGVTQTPRYLIKTRGQQVTLSCSPISGHRSVSWYQQTPGQGLQFLFEYFSETQRNKGNFPGRFSGRQFSNSRSEMNVSTLELGDSALYLCASQWGGPNTEAFFGQGTRLTVV.

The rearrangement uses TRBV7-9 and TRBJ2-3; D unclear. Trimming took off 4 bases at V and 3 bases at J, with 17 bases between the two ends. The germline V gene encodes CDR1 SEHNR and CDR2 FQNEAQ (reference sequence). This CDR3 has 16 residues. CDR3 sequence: CASSSLLAPATDTQYF. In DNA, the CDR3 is TGTGCCAGCAGCTCCCTCCTGGCGCCGGCTACAGATACGCAGTATTTT.

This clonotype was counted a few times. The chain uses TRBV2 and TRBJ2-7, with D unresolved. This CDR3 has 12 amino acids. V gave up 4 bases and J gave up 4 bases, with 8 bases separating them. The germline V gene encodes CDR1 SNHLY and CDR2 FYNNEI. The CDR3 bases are TGTGCCAGCAGTGTAGAAGCTTACGAGCAGTACTTC. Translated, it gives CASSVEAYEQYF.

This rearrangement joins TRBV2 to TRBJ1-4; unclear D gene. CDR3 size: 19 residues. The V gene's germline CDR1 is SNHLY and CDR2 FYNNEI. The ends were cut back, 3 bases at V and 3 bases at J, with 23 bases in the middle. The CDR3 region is CASSDLTDGIRMANEKLFF. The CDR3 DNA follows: TGTGCCAGCAGTGATCTGACGGACGGGATCCGAATGGCTAATGAAAAACTGTTTTTT. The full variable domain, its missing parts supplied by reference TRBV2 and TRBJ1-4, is EPEVTQTPSHQVTQMGQEVILRCVPISNHLYFYWYRQILGQKVEFLVSFYNNEISEKSEIFDDQFSVERPDGSNFTLKIRSTKLEDSAMYFCASSDLTDGIRMANEKLFFGSGTQLSVL.

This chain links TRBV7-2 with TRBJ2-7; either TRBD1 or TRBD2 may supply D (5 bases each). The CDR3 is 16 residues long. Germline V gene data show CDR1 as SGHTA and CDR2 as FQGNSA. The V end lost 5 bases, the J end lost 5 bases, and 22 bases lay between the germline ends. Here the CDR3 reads CASSPQIRDPDHEQYF. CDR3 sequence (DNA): TGTGCCAGCAGCCCACAAATCCGGGACCCTGACCACGAGCAGTACTTC. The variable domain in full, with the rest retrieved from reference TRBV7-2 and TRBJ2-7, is GAGVSQSPSNKVTEKGKDVELRCDPISGHTALYWYRQSLGQGLEFLIYFQGNSAPDKSGLPSDRFSAERTGGSVSTLTIQRTQQEDSAVYLCASSPQIRDPDHEQYFGPGTRLTVT.

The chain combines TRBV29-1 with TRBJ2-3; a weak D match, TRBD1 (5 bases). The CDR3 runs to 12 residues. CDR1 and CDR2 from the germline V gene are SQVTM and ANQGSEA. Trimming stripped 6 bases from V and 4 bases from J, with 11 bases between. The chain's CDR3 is CSVGIGADTQYF. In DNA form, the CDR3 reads TGCAGCGTCGGAATAGGGGCAGATACGCAGTATTTT.

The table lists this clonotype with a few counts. The CDR3 protein is CASSLEFKYF. Here the CDR3 DNA reads TGTGCCAGCAGCTTAGAATTCAAGTACTTC. The chain couples TRBV7-9 to TRBJ2-5; no firm D call. Germline CDR1 and CDR2: SEHNR and FQNEAQ (reference sequence). This CDR3 contains 10 residues. Trimming left V 1 base short and J 12 bases short, with 6 bases between.

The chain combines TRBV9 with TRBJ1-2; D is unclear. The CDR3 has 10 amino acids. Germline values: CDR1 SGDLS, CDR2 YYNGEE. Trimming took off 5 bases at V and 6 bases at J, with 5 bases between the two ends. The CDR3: CASSGDGYTF. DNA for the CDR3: TGTGCCAGCAGTGGAGATGGCTACACCTTC.